A selection of T cell receptor beta chains follows, all from one sample in a study of technical replicates of blood from a few donors. Clones were read by immunoSEQ multiplex PCR, and TCRdb kept only the in-frame ones, dropping some. This sample has approximately 70,000 clones, with about 95% found just once. The sample consisted of T cells isolated from PBMCs. These receptors were taken from a human donor in good health. Each CDR3 is given with its conserved first and last residue. D genes are given only for firm matches. Clone size appears in some rows only: once, few, many, or a class for an expanded clone.

d_call clone_size j_call v_call cdr3_aa cdr3_nt
- - TRBJ1-2 TRBV5-1 CASSLDSLKGYTF TGCGCCAGCAGTTTGGACAGCCTCAAGGGCTACACCTTC
- - TRBJ2-7 TRBV5-1 CASSLAPLAGPYEQYF TGCGCCAGCAGCTTGGCCCCCCTTGCGGGGCCCTACGAGCAGTACTTC
- - TRBJ1-4 TRBV27 CASSSTLGGEKLFF TGTGCCAGCAGTTCGACCCTAGGAGGTGAAAAACTGTTTTTT
- - TRBJ1-2 TRBV15 CATSPVGVWVYGYTF TGTGCCACCAGCCCGGTGGGAGTATGGGTCTATGGCTACACCTTC
- - TRBJ2-7 TRBV6-1 CASSEAPRYEQYF TGTGCCAGCAGTGAAGCGCCCAGATACGAGCAGTACTTC
- - TRBJ1-1 TRBV4-1 CASRPRGTAIPMNTEAFF TGCGCCAGCAGGCCTAGGGGAACAGCTATCCCAATGAACACTGAAGCTTTCTTT
- - TRBJ2-5 TRBV11-2 CASSLDLWQGGMETQYF TGTGCCAGCAGCTTAGATCTTTGGCAGGGCGGTATGGAGACCCAGTACTTC
- - TRBJ1-4 TRBV28 CASSLLGPGKLFF TGTGCCAGCAGTTTACTAGGCCCGGGAAAACTGTTTTTT
TRBD1 - TRBJ2-7 TRBV27 CASSRQQGNSYEQYF TGTGCCAGCAGCCGCCAACAGGGGAACTCCTACGAGCAGTACTTC
TRBD1 - TRBJ1-2 TRBV5-4 CASSQDRGAYGYTF TGTGCCAGCAGCCAAGACAGGGGGGCCTATGGCTACACCTTC
- - TRBJ2-7 TRBV5-1 CASSFHRDEQYF TGCGCCAGCAGCTTCCATCGGGACGAGCAGTACTTC
- - TRBJ1-2 TRBV11-1 CASSVHRTPRGGYTF TGTGCCAGCAGCGTCCACAGGACCCCAAGAGGTGGCTACACCTTC
- - TRBJ2-3 TRBV6-4 CASSDRGLTDTQYF TGTGCCAGCAGTGACCGGGGTCTCACAGATACGCAGTATTTT
- - TRBJ2-7 TRBV27 CASSLLGDEQYF TGTGCCAGCAGTTTATTAGGGGACGAGCAGTACTTC
- once TRBJ2-7 TRBV6-1 CASSPRGVYEQYF TGTGCCAGCAGTCCCAGGGGTGTTTACGAGCAGTACTTC
- - TRBJ1-1 TRBV19 CASSIVAAGVNTEAFF TGTGCCAGTAGTATAGTGGCAGCCGGGGTGAACACTGAAGCTTTCTTT
- - TRBJ2-2 TRBV5-1 CASSLGVTNTGELFF TGCGCCAGCAGCTTGGGAGTAACGAACACCGGGGAGCTGTTTTTT
TRBD2 - TRBJ2-7 TRBV11-2 CASSPRTGREQYF TGTGCCAGCAGCCCGAGGACCGGGAGGGAGCAGTACTTC
TRBD1 - TRBJ1-2 TRBV7-8 CASSLGQGVIHGYTF TGTGCCAGCAGCTTAGGGCAGGGGGTCATACATGGCTACACCTTC
- - TRBJ1-1 TRBV9 CASSVEEMNTEAFF TGTGCCAGCAGCGTTGAGGAGATGAACACTGAAGCTTTCTTT
TRBD1 - TRBJ1-4 TRBV30 CAWSDSRQGRDEKLFF TGTGCCTGGAGTGATTCGCGACAGGGAAGGGATGAAAAACTGTTTTTT
- - TRBJ2-7 TRBV27 CASSLNGAGAYEQYF TGTGCCAGCAGTTTGAACGGAGCAGGGGCCTACGAGCAGTACTTC
- - TRBJ2-2 TRBV9 CASSSVVLASGELFF TGTGCCAGCAGCAGCGTAGTTTTAGCGTCCGGGGAGCTGTTTTTT
TRBD1 - TRBJ1-5 TRBV5-8 CASSSYRGLSNQPQHF TGTGCCAGCAGCTCTTACAGGGGGTTATCCAATCAGCCCCAGCATTTT
TRBD2 - TRBJ2-5 TRBV7-7 CASSASSGTQETQYF TGTGCCAGCAGCGCAAGTAGCGGGACCCAAGAGACCCAGTACTTC
- - TRBJ1-1 TRBV29-1 CSVRPDRLSAFF TGCAGCGTTAGGCCAGACAGGTTATCAGCTTTCTTT
TRBD2 - TRBJ2-3 TRBV5-1 CASSLEDLTSGVDTQYF TGCGCCAGCAGCTTGGAAGATTTGACTAGCGGGGTAGATACGCAGTATTTT